This entry lists 10 T cell receptor beta chains sequenced from one sample in a study of cytomegalovirus exposure and HLA in healthy donors. The protocol was immunoSEQ multiplex PCR, while the TCRdb copy is restricted to in-frame clones and leaves out a portion. The profile shows 130,000 or so clones, roughly nine tenths of them singletons. Sequencing was done on a sample of PBMCs. These receptors all stem from a man younger than 45 in good health and CMV-seronegative.

The rearrangement uses TRBV6-1 and TRBJ2-7; no clear D gene. V was shortened by 6 bases and J by 0 bases, with 12 bases between the two germline ends. The CDR3 extends over 14 amino acids. The germline gives CDR1 MNHNS, CDR2 SASEGT. This CDR3 is CASSPFANSYEQYF. The CDR3 DNA reads TGTGCCAGCAGCCCATTCGCGAACTCCTACGAGCAGTACTTC.

The V and J genes are TRBV27 and TRBJ2-5, with 10 bases fitting TRBD2. Germline lookup yields CDR1 MNHEY and CDR2 SMNVEV (reference sequence). The CDR3 covers 16 residues. With 5 bases clipped from V and 5 bases from J, the junction kept 11 bases outside the gene matches. This CDR3 is CASSLSLAGAEETQYF. As DNA, the CDR3 is TGTGCCAGCAGTCTCTCCCTAGCGGGGGCAGAGGAGACCCAGTACTTC.

This clone was recorded once. The rearrangement joins TRBV4-1 to TRBJ1-2; 9 bases match TRBD1. V dropped 2 bases and J dropped 2; count of bases not matched to a gene: 3. This CDR3 is 15 amino acids long. CDR1 and CDR2 (germline): MGHRA, YSYEKL. The CDR3 region is CASSQPTGGNYGYTF. DNA for the CDR3: TGCGCCAGCAGCCAACCGACAGGGGGGAACTATGGCTACACCTTC.

The chain recombines TRBV7-2 with TRBJ2-7; the match to TRBD1 covers 9 bases. J gave up 3 bases and V 5 bases, and 8 bases lay outside the gene matches. The germline V gene has CDR1 SGHTA and CDR2 FQGNSA. The CDR3 is made up of 15 amino acids. The CDR3 loop is CASSPDRGAIYEQYF. CDR3 DNA: TGTGCCAGCAGCCCTGACAGGGGGGCAATCTACGAGCAGTACTTC.

The chain combines TRBV7-3 with TRBJ2-1; 9 nucleotides match TRBD1. Germline CDR1 reads SGHTA; CDR2 reads FQGTGA. The CDR3 spans 14 residues. The junction had 3 bases not matched to a gene; V was cut back by 2 bases and J by 7 bases. CDR3 in amino acids: CASSLFDRGNEQFF. The CDR3 region has the DNA TGTGCCAGCAGCTTATTCGACAGGGGGAATGAGCAGTTCTTC. Complete variable domain (other parts from reference TRBV7-3 and TRBJ2-1): GAGVSQTPSNKVTEKGKYVELRCDPISGHTALYWYRQSLGQGPEFLIYFQGTGAADDSGLPNDRFFAVRPEGSVSTLKIQRTERGDSAVYLCASSLFDRGNEQFFGPGTRLTVL.

CDR3: CASSSQANYGYTF. The CDR3 bases are TGTGCCAGCAGCTCACAAGCTAACTATGGCTACACCTTC. The chain joins TRBV7-3 to TRBJ1-2; D is unclear. Between the trimmed V and J ends, which lost 4 bases and 0 bases, there was a span of 6 bases. CDR1 and CDR2 from the germline V gene are SGHTA and FQGTGA. CDR3 size: 13 residues.

This chain links TRBV7-9 with TRBJ1-4, with a possible D match to TRBD1 (6 bases). V shed 0 bases and J shed 5 bases, with 16 bases lying between them. The CDR3 length is 17 residues. The germline V gene has CDR1 SEHNR and CDR2 FQNEAQ (reference sequence). CDR3 sequence (DNA): TGTGCCAGCAGCTTAGCCCAAGCCGGGACAAGCAATGAAAAACTGTTTTTT. Protein: CASSLAQAGTSNEKLFF. The full variable domain, in which reference TRBV7-9 and TRBJ1-4 provide the parts outside the CDR3, is DTGVSQNPRHKITKRGQNVTFRCDPISEHNRLYWYRQTLGQGPEFLTYFQNEAQLEKSRLLSDRFSAERPKGSFSTLEIQRTEQGDSAMYLCASSLAQAGTSNEKLFFGSGTQLSVL.

This clone was detected once. The CDR3 bases are TGTGCCAGCTCACCACGGTCAGGGGCCCTGGGTAATTCACCCCTCCACTTT. Translating it yields CASSPRSGALGNSPLHF. The gene calls are TRBV18 and TRBJ1-6, with TRBD1 as a possible D gene (6 bases). The CDR3 length is 17 residues. Trimming took off 1 base at V and 6 bases at J, with 16 bases between the two ends. Germline-derived CDR1 and CDR2 are KGHSH and LQKENI.

This rearrangement joins TRBV7-8 to TRBJ2-3, with a weak D call TRBD2 (5 bases). The germline V and J ends were trimmed by 5 bases and 0 bases, with 9 bases remaining between them. Germline CDR1 is SGHVS and CDR2 is FQNEAQ. The CDR3 length is 14 residues. The CDR3 coding sequence is TGTGCCAGCAGCCAGCAGCGGAGCACAGATACGCAGTATTTT. Translated: CASSQQRSTDTQYF.

The chain uses TRBV2 and TRBJ2-3; 15 bases map to TRBD2. Trimming removed 6 bases from V and 2 bases from J; junction bases left unmatched: 3. The length of the CDR3 is 16 residues. The germline CDR1 and CDR2 sequences are SNHLY and FYNNEI. CDR3 nucleotides: TGTGCCAGCAGAGGGACTAGCGGGGGGCCCACAGATACGCAGTATTTT. This gives the protein CASRGTSGGPTDTQYF.